The clone carrying this T cell receptor beta chain was counted many times. The data are from a study of spatial heterogeneity in lung cancer. Time point in this sample: sample taken at primary tumor resection. Researchers sequenced whole RNA taken from tumor, nontumor lung or frozen PBMC without sorting. Untreated early-stage non-small cell lung cancer patients, approximately 76 in total, were the donors. The V end was cut by 6 bases, the J end by 2 bases, with 19 bases between. Germline V gene sequence: CDR1 LNHDA, CDR2 SQIVND (reference sequence). The CDR3 loop spans 16 amino acids. Every TCR cDNA molecule carried a tag that served as a unique molecular identifier. TCRdb processed the 5' RACE reads anew with MiXCR; each CDR3 protein has one entry. The repertoire holds 15,000 to 20,000 distinct CDR3 sequences, 20% to 25% seen once, with 15% to 20% in the top ten.

The starting material was PBMCs, obtained at surgery. The chain combines TRBV19 with TRBJ1-1, with D unresolved. The receptor's source is a female donor with early-stage non-small cell lung cancer. The CDR3 sequence: CASSPVIVDHNTEAFF. Here the CDR3 DNA reads TGTGCCAGTAGCCCGGTCATCGTGGACCATAACACTGAAGCTTTCTTT.